What follows are 22 T cell receptor beta chains derived from one specimen sequenced in a study of T cell clonality in common variable immunodeficiency. TCRdb's table, derived via immunoSEQ multiplex PCR, lists solely in-frame clones and lacks some. The sample is made up of around 39,000 clones, none counted only once. Sequenced input: peripheral blood mononuclear cells. The receptors derive from a person aged 18 to 70 in good health.

This clone was found many times. The sequence runs out 3 residues before the end of the CDR3; the remainder is reconstructed from the germline J gene. The gene calls are TRBV5-4 and TRBJ1-2; no clear D gene. Germline V CDR1 and CDR2: SGHNT, YYREEE (reference sequence). V was trimmed by 3 bases and J by 4 bases, leaving 10 bases between them. The CDR3 is 13 amino acids. The covered CDR3 bases are TGTGCCAGCAGCTCGGTCGTATCCTATGGC. Encoded protein: CASSSVVSYG. The CDR3 reads in full as CASSSVVSYGYTF.

This clone was recorded at least ten times. The read finishes 3 residues shy of the CDR3 end, and the germline J gene is used to complete it. V is TRBV2 and J is TRBJ2-1; D is undetermined. V shed 4 bases and J shed 6 bases, with 7 bases lying between them. The CDR3 has 12 amino acids. Germline V gives CDR1 SNHLY, CDR2 FYNNEI. CDR3 bases read: TGTGCCAGCAGTGGTGGCTCCAATGAG. It specifies CASSGGSNE. The whole CDR3 is CASSGGSNEQFF.

Remarks on this clone: The read comes to an end 3 residues before the CDR3 does, leaving the germline J gene to fill in the end. This rearrangement joins TRBV5-1 to TRBJ2-5; 7 bases agree with TRBD2. The CDR3 extends over 13 amino acids. Trimming took 4 bases from V and 5 from J; bases not matched to a gene: 5. Germline V lookup: CDR1 SGHRS, CDR2 YFSETQ. CDR3 in amino acids: CASSLGLLETQYF. The CDR3 DNA, read in part, is TGCGCCAGCAGCCTGGGACTACTGGAGACC.

The table lists this clone with many counts. The CDR3 extends 3 residues past the end of the read, so its final part is completed from the germline J gene. J is TRBJ1-2 and V is TRBV30; possible D gene TRBD1, 5 bases. Trimming removed 4 bases from V and 4 bases from J, with 19 bases in between. Germline V gene data show CDR1 as GTSNPN and CDR2 as SVGIG (reference sequence). This CDR3 has 15 residues. The CDR3 bases that were read are TGTGCCTGGATCAGAGGGGAGGCCGTCCCCTATGGC. Translation: CAWIRGEAVPYG. Given in full, the CDR3 is CAWIRGEAVPYGYTF.

This clone came up many times. Coverage ceases 3 residues before the CDR3 finishes, and the germline J gene fills in the end. The chain links TRBV7-9 to TRBJ1-2; TRBD1 agrees at 11 bases. The CDR3 runs to 15 residues. V lost 3 bases and J lost 5; bases outside the gene matches: 5. Germline CDR1 reads SEHNR; CDR2 reads FQNEAQ (reference sequence). Partial CDR3 DNA: TGTGCCAGCAGCTTTGGACAGGGGGCGATTTATGGC. Amino acids: CASSFGQGAIYG. The CDR3, in full, reads CASSFGQGAIYGYTF.

In the case of this clone: With the read ending 3 residues before the CDR3 end, the germline J gene is used to fill in that end. This chain uses TRBV30 with TRBJ1-2; D is undetermined. Germline V gene sequence: CDR1 GTSNPN, CDR2 SVGIG (reference sequence). The CDR3 runs 12 residues. CDR3 bases read: TGTGCCTGGAACGGCGGATCCTACGAC. It yields the protein CAWNGGSYD. The full-length CDR3 reads as CAWNGGSYDYTF. The full variable domain, its missing parts supplied by reference TRBV30 and TRBJ1-2, is SQTIHQWPATLVQPVGSPLSLECTVEGTSNPNLYWYRQAAGRGLQLLFYSVGIGQISSEVPQNLSASRPQDRQFILSSKKLLLSDSGFYLCAWNGGSYDYTFGSGTRLTVV.

In regard to this clone: It may be a read error: a sequence one base away is much more abundant. Sequencing ends 3 residues short of the CDR3 end; the germline J gene provides the rest. The chain uses TRBV7-3 and TRBJ1-4; D is perhaps TRBD1 (5 bases). Germline V CDR1 and CDR2: SGHTA, FQGTGA. This CDR3 comprises 14 residues. The CDR3 reads CASSSGHQNSPLFF. The covered CDR3 bases are TGTGCCAGCAGCTCTGGACACCAGAATTCACCA.

This clone was seen ten or more times. With the read ending 3 residues before the CDR3 end, the germline J gene is used to fill in that end. This rearrangement joins TRBV14 to TRBJ1-2, with D unresolved. V lost 4 bases and J 0 bases, leaving 15 bases between the germline ends. Germline V lookup: CDR1 SGHDN, CDR2 FVKESK. The CDR3 runs 16 residues. The CDR3: CASSRGGGSSNYGYTF. The CDR3 bases that were read are TGTGCCAGCAGCCGAGGAGGCGGGTCCTCTAACTATGGC.

The CDR3 bases that were read are TGTGCCAGCTCACCAAGAAGGGGTGGGTCAACTAATGAAAAG. Its protein product is CASSPRRGGSTNEK. The whole CDR3 region reads CASSPRRGGSTNEKLFF. The gene calls are TRBV18 and TRBJ2-2; TRBD1 is a possible D gene (5 bases). Sequencing ends 3 residues short of the CDR3 end; the germline J gene provides the rest. Germline values: CDR1 KGHSH, CDR2 LQKENI. This CDR3 is built from 17 residues.

CDR3 loop: CASRLDGEGDEQYF. Incomplete CDR3 DNA: TGTGCCAGTAGGTTGGACGGCGAGGGGGACGAG. This sequence joins TRBV19 and TRBJ2-7; the D gene is possibly TRBD1 (6 bases). Read sequence stops 3 residues before the CDR3 end, and the germline J gene provides the missing end. The CDR3 has 14 residues. V was clipped by 6 bases and J by 5 bases, with 17 bases between them. Germline V gene data show CDR1 as LNHDA and CDR2 as SQIVND (reference sequence).

The covered CDR3 bases are TGTGCCAGCAGACTTCAGGGGGCGAGAAATGGCGGT. This translates into CASRLQGARNGG. The whole CDR3 region reads CASRLQGARNGGQYF. This chain uses TRBV7-9 with TRBJ2-4; 8 nucleotides match TRBD1. The read gets to within 3 residues of the CDR3 end, and the germline J gene fills in the rest. The CDR3 has 15 residues. Germline V lookup: CDR1 SEHNR, CDR2 FQNEAQ (reference sequence).

Points on this clone: The read ends 3 residues early relative to the CDR3; the germline J gene fills the gap. The chain employs TRBV18 and TRBJ2-7, with 9 nucleotides matching TRBD2. CDR1 is KGHSH, CDR2 LQKENI, per germline. The length of the CDR3 is 17 residues. V gave up 3 bases and J gave up 3 bases; unmatched junction bases: 12. CDR3 DNA (partial): TGTGCCAGCTCACCGGACTCGGGGCGGGGGGGCCGCTACGAG. This encodes CASSPDSGRGGRYE. The whole CDR3 sequence is CASSPDSGRGGRYEQYF.

In this sample, this clone turned up many times. The read is 3 residues too short to cover the CDR3 end, so that end is filled in from the germline J gene. The genes are TRBV20-1 and TRBJ1-1; 9 bases are shared with TRBD1. V shed 4 bases, J shed 6 bases, and the junction held 9 bases outside the gene matches. CDR1 and CDR2 from the germline V gene are DFQATT and SNEGSKA (reference sequence). This CDR3 spans 14 amino acids. The CDR3 sequence: CSATTQGAQAEAFF. The CDR3 bases that were read are TGCAGTGCTACCACACAGGGGGCGCAAGCTGAA.

This clone was recorded at least ten times. The sequence runs out 3 residues before the end of the CDR3; the remainder is reconstructed from the germline J gene. This sequence joins TRBV29-1 and TRBJ1-2; D possibly corresponds to TRBD1 (6 bases). From germline, CDR1 is SQVTM and CDR2 ANQGSEA. Trimming took off 3 bases at V and 4 bases at J, with 9 bases between the two ends. This CDR3 contains 12 residues. The CDR3 sequence: CSVEDSSYGYTF. The DNA read from the CDR3 is TGCAGCGTTGAGGACAGCTCCTATGGC. The whole variable domain, remainder taken from reference TRBV29-1 and TRBJ1-2, is SAVISQKPSRDICQRGTSLTIQCQVDSQVTMMFWYRQQPGQSLTLIATANQGSEATYESGFVIDKFPISRPNLTFSTLTVSNMSPEDSSIYLCSVEDSSYGYTFGSGTRLTVV.

This clone was found many times. The read falls 3 residues short of the CDR3 end, and the missing part is taken from the germline J gene. Distinct nucleotide sequences in the sample also encode this CDR3. The rearrangement links TRBV14 to TRBJ1-2; tentative D call: TRBD1 (5 bases). CDR3 length: 16 amino acids. Germline V CDR1 and CDR2: SGHDN, FVKESK. Trimming took off 5 bases at V and 2 bases at J, with 18 bases between the two ends. The covered CDR3 bases are TGTGCCAGCAGCGCCCTCGGACAAGGGAGGAACTATGGC. Protein product: CASSALGQGRNYG. The entire CDR3 reads CASSALGQGRNYGYTF.

At least ten counts were recorded for this clone. The sequenced fragment ends 3 residues before the CDR3 boundary, so the rest is inferred from the germline J gene. The chain recombines TRBV14 with TRBJ2-1, with TRBD2 identical over 7 bases. Germline V gene data show CDR1 as SGHDN and CDR2 as FVKESK. The trim removed 4 bases at V and 9 bases at J, leaving 12 bases unmatched. The CDR3 is 15 residues long. CDR3 sequence reads: CASSRFGGSWAEQFF. The CDR3 DNA, read in part, is TGTGCCAGCAGCCGATTTGGCGGGAGTTGGGCTGAG.

This clone was recorded many times. The read comes to an end 3 residues before the CDR3 does, leaving the germline J gene to fill in the end. This chain joins TRBV20-1 and TRBJ2-7; 7 nucleotides align to TRBD2. The CDR3 extends over 16 amino acids. Germline V CDR1 and CDR2: DFQATT, SNEGSKA (reference sequence). With V trimmed by 3 bases and J by 0 bases, 11 bases remained unmatched. Here the CDR3 reads CSARVPLAASSYEQYF. The sequenced CDR3 bases are TGCAGTGCTAGGGTTCCTCTAGCGGCGAGCTCCTACGAG.

Comments on this clone: The read ends 3 residues before the CDR3 terminus; that terminus is restored from the germline J gene. This chain connects TRBV7-8 to TRBJ1-3; D gene unclear. V was trimmed by 9 bases and J by 9 bases, leaving 12 bases between them. CDR3 size: 11 residues. Germline CDR1 SGHVS, CDR2 FQNEAQ. This chain's CDR3 is CARRAASTIYF. CDR3 bases read: TGTGCCAGAAGAGCAGCTAGCACC.

As to this clone: The missing CDR3 end, 3 residues past where the read stops, is filled in from the germline J gene. This rearrangement joins TRBV7-9 to TRBJ2-5; the D is unclear. V lost 1 base to trimming and J lost 2 bases, with 11 bases between them. This CDR3 has 15 amino acids. Germline lookup yields CDR1 SEHNR and CDR2 FQNEAQ (reference sequence). The CDR3 loop reads CASSLGLAEQETQYF. The covered CDR3 bases are TGTGCCAGCAGCTTAGGTCTCGCAGAACAAGAGACC.

This clone was counted a few times. Read coverage stops 3 residues before the CDR3 terminus; the germline J gene supplies the remainder. V gene TRBV2 combines with J gene TRBJ2-3; D gene unclear. Looked up from germline, CDR1 is SNHLY and CDR2 is FYNNEI. This CDR3 comprises 12 residues. V shed 8 bases and J shed 3 bases, with 9 bases lying between them. The part of the CDR3 DNA that was read is TGTGCCAGCGAAGAGGTAACAGATACG. This encodes CASEEVTDT. The whole CDR3 reads CASEEVTDTQYF.

This clone was recorded at least ten times. The read falls 3 residues short of the CDR3 end, and the missing part is taken from the germline J gene. The V call is TRBV6-4, the J call TRBJ2-5; 12 bases map to TRBD2. CDR3 length: 15 residues. CDR1 and CDR2 from the germline V gene are MRHNA and SNTAGT. Germline trimming cut 6 bases from V and 5 bases from J; bases unmatched to any gene: 7. The CDR3 bases that were read are TGTGCCAGCAGCCGGACTAGCGGGGCCAGGGAGACC. It translates to CASSRTSGARET. The whole CDR3 protein is CASSRTSGARETQYF.

This clone occurred many times. The read ends 3 residues before the CDR3 terminus; that terminus is restored from the germline J gene. The V call is TRBV19, the J call TRBJ1-2, with 11 bases matching TRBD1. Germline CDR1 and CDR2: LNHDA and SQIVND (reference sequence). V was pared by 7 bases and J by 1 base, with 8 bases of the junction left unmatched. The CDR3 consists of 16 residues. CDR3: CASTIGQGAFNYGYTF. The CDR3 bases that were read are TGTGCCAGTACCATCGGACAGGGGGCGTTTAACTATGGC.